The text below deals with one TCR beta chain. What it recognizes is unknown. Germline V gives CDR1 SGDLS, CDR2 YYNGEE. Between the trimmed V and J ends, which lost 2 bases and 7 bases, there was a span of 12 bases. The CDR3 sequence is 14 residues long. This entry belongs to a study of CD8+CD57+ T cells in acquired aplastic anemia. Study at large: On average, sorted CD4+ and CD8+ cells gave 2.5 to 4 ug of DNA. Healthy donors yielded roughly 9.8 million CD4+ cell reads on average. Regarding the study as a whole: Controls did not differ significantly from patients in CD8+ Simpson's diversity. Found in both controls and patients were about 30 CD8+ CDR3 sequences.

Genomic DNA was employed as the template in profiling TCR beta VDJ and CDR3. TCRdb called the reads again in MiXCR, with one record for every CDR3 protein. The table has around 50,000 distinct CDR3 sequences, about two thirds seen once. Sample: sorted CD4+, CD8+, or CD8+CD57+ T cells (not recorded which) from PBMCs. This receptor was obtained from a human donor in good health, serving as a control. The chain joins TRBV9 to TRBJ2-2; D not certain. Here the CDR3 reads CASSVGALIGELFF. Written as DNA, the CDR3 is TGTGCCAGCAGCGTGGGCGCGCTGATCGGGGAGCTGTTTTTT.